Below, 32 T cell receptor beta chains from the same sample are listed, as sequenced in a study of beta chain features in type 1 diabetes. Overall study results and limits: All four CD4+ subsets of Type 1 diabetes patients contained TCRB CDR3s that were moderately but significantly shorter.

Reverse transcription of all isolated RNA meant that expressed TCRB transcripts were sequenced. Profiled with immunoSEQ multiplex PCR; TCRdb holds only in-frame clones, not every one. The sample records approximately 170,000 clones, around 7.9% being singletons. These receptors have no identified antigens. The sequenced sample was central memory CD4+ T cells from blood. The source is a man aged 18 to 29 with type 1 diabetes.

The V and J genes are TRBV7-2 and TRBJ2-2; 12 positions match TRBD2. This CDR3 spans 16 amino acids. With V trimmed by 5 bases and J by 5 bases, 6 bases remained unmatched. CDR1 SGHTA and CDR2 FQGNSA come from the germline V gene. The CDR3: CASSPGLAGRTGELFF. CDR3 DNA sequence: TGTGCCAGCAGCCCCGGACTAGCGGGAAGGACCGGGGAGCTGTTTTTT.

This clone was found a few times. The chain recombines TRBV5-1 with TRBJ1-1; 9 bases match TRBD1. V lost 3 bases and J lost 9; bases outside the gene matches: 6. From germline, CDR1 is SGHRS and CDR2 YFSETQ. The CDR3 runs 13 residues. For the CDR3, the DNA is TGCGCCAGCAGCTCAGAACAGGGGGCTAAAGCTTTCTTT. This codes for CASSSEQGAKAFF.

The chain is built from TRBV9 and TRBJ2-1, with 9 bases lining up with TRBD1. V dropped 3 bases and J dropped 9; count of bases not matched to a gene: 7. The germline gives CDR1 SGDLS, CDR2 YYNGEE. The CDR3 sequence is 14 residues long. The CDR3 bases are TGTGCCAGCAGCGCCCGGGACAGGGTTATTGAGCAGTTCTTC. It encodes CASSARDRVIEQFF.

This clone came up a few times. The chain recombines TRBV7-9 with TRBJ2-3; 8 bases map to TRBD2. V lost 8 bases and J lost 4; bases outside the gene matches: 5. CDR1 SEHNR and CDR2 FQNEAQ come from the germline V gene (reference sequence). This CDR3 region has 13 residues. The CDR3 is CASGRGGPDTQYF. The CDR3 coding sequence is TGTGCCAGCGGCCGGGGGGGCCCAGATACGCAGTATTTT.

This clone appeared a few times. This chain uses TRBV7-2 with TRBJ2-7, with TRBD2 as a possible D gene (5 bases). This CDR3 is built from 16 residues. Trimming took 1 base from V and 5 from J, leaving 18 bases between them. Germline CDR1 SGHTA, CDR2 FQGNSA. CDR3 residues: CASSLGLGFAGNEQYF. The CDR3 DNA reads as TGTGCCAGCAGCTTAGGATTGGGATTTGCGGGTAACGAGCAGTACTTC.

The chain joins TRBV2 to TRBJ2-1; 15 bases align to TRBD2. Germline CDR1 is SNHLY and CDR2 is FYNNEI. V lost 6 bases, J lost 7 bases, and 7 bases stayed unmatched. The CDR3 loop spans 16 amino acids. The CDR3 protein is CASRGLAGGRRNEQFF. CDR3 sequence (DNA): TGTGCCAGCAGGGGACTAGCGGGAGGTCGTCGTAATGAGCAGTTCTTC. The full variable domain, its missing parts supplied by reference TRBV2 and TRBJ2-1, is EPEVTQTPSHQVTQMGQEVILRCVPISNHLYFYWYRQILGQKVEFLVSFYNNEISEKSEIFDDQFSVERPDGSNFTLKIRSTKLEDSAMYFCASRGLAGGRRNEQFFGPGTRLTVL.

This sequence joins TRBV11-2 and TRBJ2-1; 8 positions match TRBD2. Germline V CDR1 and CDR2: SGHAT, FQNNGV. The CDR3 is 15 amino acids. V was clipped by 3 bases and J by 8 bases; unmatched bases: 9. This chain's CDR3 is CASSFPGLVSHEQFF. DNA for the CDR3: TGTGCCAGCAGCTTTCCGGGACTAGTCTCTCATGAGCAGTTCTTC.

The gene calls are TRBV7-9 and TRBJ2-2; weak D call: TRBD2 (5 bases). Germline CDR1 reads SEHNR; CDR2 reads FQNEAQ (reference sequence). Trimming left V 3 bases short and J 5 bases short, with 13 bases between. The CDR3 extends over 15 amino acids. The CDR3 sequence is CASSLTRGMTGELFF. The CDR3 DNA reads TGTGCCAGCAGCTTGACTCGGGGAATGACCGGGGAGCTGTTTTTT.

This clone appeared a few times. The CDR3 here is CSVEDGGGGLSTDTQYF. The DNA for the CDR3 is TGCAGCGTTGAAGATGGCGGCGGGGGGCTGAGCACAGATACGCAGTATTTT. The chain links TRBV29-1 to TRBJ2-3; TRBD2 agrees at 8 bases. The length of the CDR3 is 17 residues. Trimming removed 0 bases from V and 0 bases from J; junction bases left unmatched: 8. Per the germline V gene, CDR1 is SQVTM and CDR2 is ANQGSEA.

This clone was picked up a small number of times. The genes are TRBV9 and TRBJ2-3, with 9 bases fitting TRBD2. After removal of 3 bases from V and 4 bases from J, the junction contained 9 bases not matched to a gene. The CDR3 is 16 amino acids. Germline V lookup: CDR1 SGDLS, CDR2 YYNGEE. Written as DNA, the CDR3 is TGTGCCAGCAGCGACGGAGCGGGGGGCTTGGCAGATACGCAGTATTTT. The encoded protein is CASSDGAGGLADTQYF. The full variable domain, completed using reference TRBV9 and TRBJ2-3, is DSGVTQTPKHLITATGQRVTLRCSPRSGDLSVYWYQQSLDQGLQFLIQYYNGEERAKGNILERFSAQQFPDLHSELNLSSLELGDSALYFCASSDGAGGLADTQYFGPGTRLTVL.

The chain joins TRBV5-1 to TRBJ2-7; TRBD2 aligns across 10 bases. This CDR3 region has 16 residues. Losses at the gene ends were 4 bases for V and 1 base for J; bases not matched to a gene: 8. CDR1 is SGHRS, CDR2 YFSETQ, per germline. The CDR3 DNA sequence: TGCGCCAGCAGCGTCACTAGCGGGGCAGCTTCCTACGAGCAGTACTTC. Amino acid sequence: CASSVTSGAASYEQYF.

The rearrangement links TRBV9 to TRBJ2-1; 12 nucleotides match TRBD2. Trimming cost V 2 bases and J 4 bases; bases outside gene matches: 1. In germline, CDR1 is SGDLS, CDR2 YYNGEE. CDR3 length equals 15 residues. The DNA of the CDR3 is TGTGCCAGCAGCGTGACTAGCGGGGGTTACAATGAGCAGTTCTTC. Protein: CASSVTSGGYNEQFF. The entire variable domain, with the rest obtained from reference TRBV9 and TRBJ2-1, is as follows: DSGVTQTPKHLITATGQRVTLRCSPRSGDLSVYWYQQSLDQGLQFLIQYYNGEERAKGNILERFSAQQFPDLHSELNLSSLELGDSALYFCASSVTSGGYNEQFFGPGTRLTVL.

This chain connects TRBV30 to TRBJ2-2; 9 bases agree with TRBD1. V was pared by 0 bases and J by 4 bases, with 6 bases of the junction left unmatched. The CDR3 is made up of 16 amino acids. The germline gives CDR1 GTSNPN, CDR2 SVGIG (reference sequence). The DNA for the CDR3 is TGTGCCTGGAGTGTACGACAGGGGGTAGGCACCGGGGAGCTGTTTTTT. Protein product: CAWSVRQGVGTGELFF.

The chain uses TRBV6-1 and TRBJ2-4; D is ambiguous. The CDR3 spans 13 residues. Trimming shortened V by 7 bases and J by 0 bases, and 7 bases separated the two germline ends. Germline V lookup: CDR1 MNHNS, CDR2 SASEGT. In DNA form, the CDR3 reads TGTGCCAGCAATGGCTTAGCCAAAAACATTCAGTACTTC. The encoded protein is CASNGLAKNIQYF.

In the case of this clone: Other DNA sequences in the sample encode the same CDR3. The CDR3 here is CASSLDRAQETQYF. The CDR3 DNA reads as TGTGCCAGCAGCTTGGACAGGGCCCAAGAGACCCAGTACTTC. This chain links TRBV7-2 with TRBJ2-5; 8 bases map to TRBD1. The CDR3 has 14 residues. V shed 3 bases and J 1 base; nucleotides not matched to a gene: 1. Per the germline V gene, CDR1 is SGHTA and CDR2 is FQGNSA.

The chain joins TRBV7-8 to TRBJ2-2, with 8 bases matching TRBD1. Losses at the gene ends were 1 base for V and 15 bases for J; bases not matched to a gene: 10. CDR3 length: 14 amino acids. Germline CDR1 and CDR2: SGHVS and FQNEAQ. The CDR3 DNA follows: TGTGCCAGCAGCTTAGGGAGCGGACAGGGCTGGATGTTTTTT. Translating gives CASSLGSGQGWMFF. Together with reference TRBV7-8 and TRBJ2-2, the CDR3 gives the full variable domain: GAGVSQSPRYKVAKRGQDVALRCDPISGHVSLFWYQQALGQGPEFLTYFQNEAQLDKSGLPSDRFFAERPEGSVSTLKIQRTQQEDSAVYLCASSLGSGQGWMFFGEGSRLTVL.

There are a few counts of this clone. V usage is TRBV28 and J usage is TRBJ2-2; no clear D gene. V was pared by 3 bases and J by 6 bases, with 14 bases between. The CDR3 is made up of 15 amino acids. Per the germline V gene, CDR1 is MDHEN and CDR2 is SYDVKM. The CDR3 region is CASSFRLRGSGELFF. CDR3 DNA sequence: TGTGCCAGCAGTTTCCGACTGAGAGGTTCCGGGGAGCTGTTTTTT.

V is TRBV25-1 and J is TRBJ1-4; D might be TRBD1 (5 bases). Germline CDR1 and CDR2: MGHDK and SYGVNS. CDR3 size: 18 residues. The V gene lost 1 base and the J gene lost 0 bases, with 15 bases spanning the gap. The CDR3 nucleotides read TGTGCCAGCAGTGAATTAACTGTCGGGGGACCAACTAATGAAAAACTGTTTTTT. Encoded protein: CASSELTVGGPTNEKLFF.

The chain recombines TRBV6-5 with TRBJ1-1; 7 positions match TRBD1. The CDR3 spans 13 residues. Germline V gene sequence: CDR1 MNHEY, CDR2 SVGAGI. Trimming removed 7 bases from V and 5 bases from J; junction bases left unmatched: 7. CDR3 residues: CASTMTTGTEAFF. The CDR3 region has the DNA TGTGCCAGCACCATGACGACAGGGACTGAAGCTTTCTTT.

This clone appeared many times. This chain links TRBV7-9 with TRBJ2-1; the D gene is possibly TRBD2 (6 bases). The CDR3 has 12 residues. V lost 8 bases and J lost 6, with 11 bases in between. The germline V gene has CDR1 SEHNR and CDR2 FQNEAQ (reference sequence). CDR3 protein: CASGAGSNEQFF. CDR3 DNA sequence: TGTGCCAGCGGAGCCGGGAGCAATGAGCAGTTCTTC.

This clone was recorded many times. The rearrangement uses TRBV9 and TRBJ2-5; 12 positions match TRBD2. The CDR3 has 12 amino acids. Losses at the gene ends were 4 bases for V and 14 bases for J; bases not matched to a gene: 6. Germline V gene sequence: CDR1 SGDLS, CDR2 YYNGEE. The CDR3 nucleotides read TGTGCCAGCAGCTCTAGCGGGGGGGCACACTACTTC. This sequence encodes CASSSSGGAHYF.

DNA for the CDR3: TGTGCTAGTGGTTTGCCACAGCCCCTCAGGGCCCCCTTACCCTACGAGCAGTACTTC. This encodes CASGLPQPLRAPLPYEQYF. The chain recombines TRBV12-5 with TRBJ2-7; possible D gene TRBD1, 5 bases. Trimming removed 2 bases from V and 2 bases from J, with 25 bases in between. Germline assignment: CDR1 LGHNT and CDR2 FRNRAP. CDR3 length: 19 residues.

This chain connects TRBV25-1 to TRBJ2-6; 11 bases map to TRBD1. Looked up from germline, CDR1 is MGHDK and CDR2 is SYGVNS. This CDR3 spans 16 amino acids. The junction had 2 bases not matched to a gene; V was cut back by 6 bases and J by 1 base. The CDR3 region is CASSRDRGSGANVLTF. In DNA, the CDR3 is TGTGCCAGCAGCCGGGACAGGGGGTCTGGGGCCAACGTCCTGACTTTC.

This clone was detected only a few times. The chain uses TRBV11-2 and TRBJ2-3; D remains ambiguous. Per germline, CDR1 SGHAT and CDR2 FQNNGV. The CDR3 length is 14 residues. Trimming left V 7 bases short and J 0 bases short, with 11 bases between. CDR3 region: CASTRDSSTDTQYF. In DNA form, the CDR3 reads TGTGCCAGCACCCGAGACTCCAGCACAGATACGCAGTATTTT.

This chain joins TRBV5-4 and TRBJ2-3, with D possibly TRBD2 on 6 matching bases. Trimming took off 4 bases at V and 2 bases at J, with 11 bases between the two ends. The germline V gene encodes CDR1 SGHNT and CDR2 YYREEE (reference sequence). CDR3 length equals 14 residues. The CDR3 loop is CASSVGTYTDTQYF. The CDR3 DNA sequence: TGTGCCAGCAGCGTGGGGACTTACACAGATACGCAGTATTTT.

The rearrangement links TRBV5-1 to TRBJ2-1; 8 positions agree with TRBD1. CDR3 length: 15 residues. Per the germline V gene, CDR1 is SGHRS and CDR2 is YFSETQ. V lost 3 bases, J lost 2 bases, and 4 bases stayed unmatched. CDR3 DNA sequence: TGCGCCAGCAGCTGGACAGGGCAAACCTACAATGAGCAGTTCTTC. It yields the protein CASSWTGQTYNEQFF.

The chain uses TRBV4-1 and TRBJ1-5; tentatively, D is TRBD1 (6 bases). The CDR3 runs 17 residues. CDR1 MGHRA and CDR2 YSYEKL come from the germline V gene. Trimming stripped 2 bases from V and 5 bases from J, with 19 bases between. The CDR3 loop reads CASSQTFFGQKDQPQHF. CDR3 nucleotides: TGCGCCAGCAGCCAAACGTTCTTTGGACAGAAGGATCAGCCCCAGCATTTT.

The chain has TRBV30 and TRBJ1-3; 8 nucleotides match TRBD1. The CDR3 loop spans 15 amino acids. The germline gives CDR1 GTSNPN, CDR2 SVGIG (reference sequence). V shed 3 bases and J 3 bases; nucleotides not matched to a gene: 7. CDR3 sequence (DNA): TGTGCCTGGAGGCTCAGGGGGCATGGTGGAAACACCATATATTTT. This gives the protein CAWRLRGHGGNTIYF.

This chain uses TRBV5-4 with TRBJ2-7, with 8 nucleotides matching TRBD1. V trimming: 4 bases; J trimming: 2 bases; junction bases outside the gene matches: 8. The CDR3 has 15 amino acids. Germline lookup yields CDR1 SGHNT and CDR2 YYREEE (reference sequence). This CDR3 reads CASSVQGARAYEQYF. The CDR3 nucleotides read TGTGCCAGCAGCGTTCAGGGGGCGCGGGCCTACGAGCAGTACTTC.

This clone was detected ten times or more. CDR3 protein: CASSPGYRADTEAFF. CDR3 in DNA: TGTGCCAGCTCACCGGGGTACAGGGCTGACACTGAAGCTTTCTTT. The J gene is TRBJ1-1, the V gene TRBV18, with D perhaps matching TRBD1 (6 bases). The CDR3 is made up of 15 amino acids. Trimming took off 3 bases at V and 3 bases at J, with 14 bases between the two ends. CDR1 is KGHSH and CDR2 is LQKENI in the germline V gene.

The chain is built from TRBV2 and TRBJ2-2; weak D call: TRBD1 (5 bases). Germline loops: CDR1 SNHLY, CDR2 FYNNEI. Trimming left V 2 bases short and J 7 bases short, with 8 bases between. This CDR3 comprises 13 residues. The CDR3: CASSESGNGELFF. The CDR3 DNA is TGTGCCAGCAGTGAATCAGGGAACGGGGAGCTGTTTTTT.

This clone has only a few counts. The gene calls are TRBV5-1 and TRBJ1-1; D possibly corresponds to TRBD1 (6 bases). The CDR3 runs 14 residues. Germline V gene sequence: CDR1 SGHRS, CDR2 YFSETQ. The V end lost 2 bases, the J end lost 0 bases, and 8 bases lay between the germline ends. CDR3 coding DNA: TGCGCCAGCAGCTTTCAGGGGTTGAACACTGAAGCTTTCTTT. Protein product: CASSFQGLNTEAFF. Together with reference TRBV5-1 and TRBJ1-1, the CDR3 gives the full variable domain: KAGVTQTPRYLIKTRGQQVTLSCSPISGHRSVSWYQQTPGQGLQFLFEYFSETQRNKGNFPGRFSGRQFSNSRSEMNVSTLELGDSALYLCASSFQGLNTEAFFGQGTRLTVV.